In its sample, the clone carrying this TCR beta chain was seen a few times. The data derive from a study of T cell repertoires in cytomegalovirus infection. Study information: An indication of both CMV infection and matching HLA type came from public TCR beta signatures.

TCRdb redid the calling of the reads with MiXCR, one entry per CDR3 protein. The sample carries a few hundred thousand distinct CDR3 sequences, approximately 17% recorded once. Trimming took 2 bases from V and 2 from J, leaving 15 bases between them. Germline assignment: CDR1 MNHEY and CDR2 SVGEGT. The CDR3 is 16 residues long. This sequence originates from a human donor in good health (CMV status not recorded). Some clones in this sample may be carry-over from other donors' samples. V usage is TRBV6-2 or TRBV6-3 and J usage is TRBJ2-5; perhaps TRBD1 as D (6 bases). Sequenced: CD8+ T cells from PBMCs. This CDR3 reads CASSYADSDTQETQYF. The CDR3 bases are TGTGCCAGCAGTTACGCGGACAGTGACACTCAAGAGACCCAGTACTTC.